This T cell receptor beta chain emerged from a study of T cell repertoires in cytomegalovirus infection. Study background: The public TCR beta signatures pointed to both CMV infection and matching HLA type. Study outcomes and limitations: Accumulated public TCR beta family frequency recognized individuals carrying CMV together with the relevant HLA. The ex vivo response was dominated by HLA-C-restricted CMV-specific TCR beta clonotypes.

TCRdb ran MiXCR on the reads and lists one entry per CDR3 protein. The sample includes around 740,000 distinct CDR3 sequences, under 40% of them seen just once. With regard to this clonotype: Its antigen is not identified.

Deletions cut 8 bases from V and 10 bases from J, with 20 bases between. This CDR3 is 13 amino acids long. Germline CDR1 SNHLY, CDR2 FYNNEI. The chain links TRBV2 to TRBJ1-1, with a weak D call TRBD1 (5 bases). The receptor comes from a human donor in good health (CMV status not recorded). Some clones in this sample may be carry-over from other donors' samples. Sequenced sample: PBMCs. The CDR3 nucleotides are TGTGCCAGCGAACCGGGACGGGAGGTTGTAGCTTTCTTT. It specifies CASEPGREVVAFF.